This TCR beta chain was identified during a study of CD8 T cells in Susac syndrome. This CDR3 is built from 19 residues. Trimming cost V 2 bases and J 1 base; bases outside gene matches: 13. Germline CDR1 reads SGDLS; CDR2 reads YYNGEE. RNA totalling about 0.45 to 1 ug underwent reverse transcription with random hexamers. TCRdb independently ran MiXCR on the immunoSEQ multiplex PCR reads; one entry per CDR3 protein. The sample carries some 180,000 distinct CDR3 sequences, about 94% recorded once. Sequenced: CD4+ T cells from PBMCs. The source is a human donor in good health. This chain links TRBV9 with TRBJ2-1; 9 bases fit TRBD2. The CDR3 is CASSVVAGVHPISYNEQFF. CDR3 sequence (DNA): TGTGCCAGCAGCGTTGTAGCGGGAGTTCACCCAATATCCTACAATGAGCAGTTCTTC.